Listed below are T cell receptor beta chains from one sample, sequenced in a study of CD8+CD57+ T cells in acquired aplastic anemia. MiXCR, run by TCRdb on the reads, gives a single entry per CDR3 protein. The sample comprises 100,000 to 150,000 distinct CDR3 sequences, roughly 50% of which are singletons, and 2% to 3% rests with the top ten. The sequencing input was sorted CD4+, CD8+, or CD8+CD57+ T cells (not recorded which) from PBMCs. Every receptor here comes from a human donor in good health, serving as a control. The CDR3 runs from the conserved cysteine through the conserved F or W. Fields, in order: CDR3 protein, CDR3 DNA, V gene, J gene, D gene, clone size. The D gene is left open where the match is weak. Expanded clones get a size class; other rows say once, few or many, or leave the size out.

CASSGGAYYGYTF	TGTGCCAGCAGCGGGGGGGCCTACTATGGCTACACCTTC	TRBV5-4	TRBJ1-2	.	.
CATSKDRDAGELFF	TGTGCCACGTCCAAGGACAGGGACGCCGGGGAGCTGTTTTTT	TRBV6-1	TRBJ2-2	TRBD1	once
CASRRGTLSYGYTF	TGTGCCAGCAGGCGGGGAACTTTGTCGTATGGCTACACCTTC	TRBV6-1	TRBJ1-2	.	.
CASSLWGIEQYF	TGTGCCAGCAGCTTATGGGGGATCGAGCAGTACTTC	TRBV5-6	TRBJ2-7	.	many
CASSLDRDRGYGYTF	TGTGCCAGCAGCCTAGACCGGGACAGGGGGTATGGCTACACCTTC	TRBV11-3	TRBJ1-2	TRBD1	.
CSARGASMADTQYF	TGCAGTGCTAGAGGGGCTAGTATGGCAGATACGCAGTATTTT	TRBV20-1	TRBJ2-3	.	many
CASSTGDHLSTDTQYF	TGTGCCAGCAGTACAGGGGACCACCTAAGCACAGATACGCAGTATTTT	TRBV7-9	TRBJ2-3	TRBD1	many
CSTNLGDGALGNQPQHF	TGCAGCACCAACCTTGGGGACGGGGCTTTGGGCAATCAGCCCCAGCATTTT	TRBV29-1	TRBJ1-5	.	.
CASIRGQGGTEAFF	TGTGCCAGCATAAGAGGACAGGGGGGGACTGAAGCTTTCTTT	TRBV6-1	TRBJ1-1	TRBD1	many
CASSIGQGAGYNSPLHF	TGTGCCAGCAGCATCGGACAGGGGGCAGGCTATAATTCACCCCTCCACTTT	TRBV11-2	TRBJ1-6	TRBD1	.
CASSYTGTGSYNEQFF	TGCGCCAGCAGTTACACCGGGACAGGCTCCTACAATGAGCAGTTCTTC	TRBV10-1	TRBJ2-1	TRBD1	.
CASSSTIYGYTF	TGTGCCAGCAGTTCCACGATTTACGGCTACACCTTC	TRBV12-3/TRBV12-4	TRBJ1-2	.	.
CASSLFSGNEKLFF	TGTGCCAGCAGCTTATTCAGTGGAAATGAAAAACTGTTTTTT	TRBV7-8	TRBJ1-4	.	.
CSVLGGQGMDEQYF	TGCAGCGTACTCGGCGGGCAGGGTATGGACGAGCAGTACTTC	TRBV29-1	TRBJ2-7	.	.
CASSLGAGDASPLHF	TGCGCCAGCAGCTTGGGGGCAGGGGACGCTTCACCCCTCCACTTT	TRBV5-1	TRBJ1-6	.	many
CSVVDLGSEQFF	TGCAGCGTTGTAGACCTCGGGTCAGAGCAGTTCTTC	TRBV29-1	TRBJ2-1	.	once
CASSQDGHGTEAFF	TGTGCCAGCAGCCAAGATGGGCACGGGACTGAAGCTTTCTTT	TRBV3-1	TRBJ1-1	.	many
CATGGSGANVLTF	TGTGCCACCGGGGGCTCTGGGGCCAACGTCCTGACTTTC	TRBV24-1	TRBJ2-6	.	.
CATSALTSFGPDTQYF	TGTGCCACCAGTGCCCTGACTAGTTTTGGGCCAGATACGCAGTATTTT	TRBV24-1	TRBJ2-3	.	.
CASRSPDTQYF	TGTGCCAGTAGGTCCCCGGATACGCAGTATTTT	TRBV19	TRBJ2-3	.	.
CAVHGTDNNSPLHF	TGTGCCGTGCACGGGACAGACAATAATTCACCCCTCCACTTT	TRBV10-3	TRBJ1-6	TRBD1	.
CAIGGESTYEQYF	TGTGCCATCGGAGGAGAATCAACCTACGAGCAGTACTTC	TRBV10-3	TRBJ2-7	.	.
CASSQEYLGADQPQHF	TGCGCCAGCAGCCAAGAATACCTGGGGGCGGATCAGCCCCAGCATTTT	TRBV4-3	TRBJ1-5	.	many
CASTVNPTGSYEQYF	TGTGCCAGCACCGTTAATCCTACAGGATCCTACGAGCAGTACTTC	TRBV5-6	TRBJ2-7	.	many
CASSPPGVSTDTQYF	TGTGCCAGCTCACCGCCAGGGGTCAGCACAGATACGCAGTATTTT	TRBV18	TRBJ2-3	.	many
CASSLTGSPYGYTF	TGTGCCAGCAGCTTAACTGGGTCCCCTTATGGCTACACCTTC	TRBV7-3	TRBJ1-2	.	.
CSVEGQRRQETQYF	TGCAGCGTTGAAGGGCAGCGCCGCCAAGAGACCCAGTACTTC	TRBV29-1	TRBJ2-5	.	.
CASSSPGHSPLHF	TGTGCCAGCAGCTCGCCGGGTCATTCACCCCTCCACTTT	TRBV9	TRBJ1-6	.	.
CASSLALRTGSEQFF	TGTGCCAGCAGTTTAGCGCTTAGGACAGGGAGTGAGCAGTTCTTC	TRBV12-3/TRBV12-4	TRBJ2-1	TRBD1	many
CSASGQAYEQYF	TGCAGTGCTAGCGGACAGGCCTACGAGCAGTACTTC	TRBV20-1	TRBJ2-7	TRBD1	.
CAISETGAGNTF	TGTGCCATCAGTGAGACAGGGGCTGGAAACACCTTC	TRBV10-3	TRBJ1-2	TRBD1	.
CSARGLGGQETQYF	TGCAGTGCTAGAGGACTGGGCGGCCAAGAGACCCAGTACTTC	TRBV20-1	TRBJ2-5	.	.
CASSPNLPYEQYF	TGTGCCAGCAGTCCGAACTTACCCTACGAGCAGTACTTC	TRBV2	TRBJ2-7	.	.
CASSVVGQGSTGELFF	TGTGCCAGCAGCGTAGTGGGACAGGGGTCCACCGGGGAGCTGTTTTTT	TRBV9	TRBJ2-2	TRBD1	many
CASSLASSGGVVFF	TGCGCCAGCAGCTTGGCATCTAGCGGGGGGGTGGTGTTCTTC	TRBV5-1	TRBJ2-1	TRBD2	many
CSVAPGQGAWEQFF	TGCAGCGTCGCCCCGGGACAGGGGGCATGGGAGCAGTTCTTC	TRBV29-1	TRBJ2-1	TRBD1	.
CASSPDRNYEQYF	TGTGCCAGCAGCCCGGACAGAAACTACGAGCAGTACTTC	TRBV7-6	TRBJ2-7	.	few
CATSDTINYGYTF	TGTGCCACCAGTGACACAATCAACTATGGCTACACCTTC	TRBV24-1	TRBJ1-2	.	.
CAWSVQGDSPLHF	TGTGCCTGGAGTGTACAAGGGGACTCACCCCTCCACTTT	TRBV30	TRBJ1-6	.	many
CASSPGLSNSPLHF	TGTGCCAGCTCACCAGGACTCAGTAATTCACCTCTCCACTTT	TRBV18	TRBJ1-6	.	many
CASSSLGIYEQYF	TGTGCCAGCAGTTCTTTGGGGATTTACGAGCAGTACTTC	TRBV28	TRBJ2-7	.	.
CASSGGHGANVLTF	TGCGCCAGCAGTGGAGGGCACGGGGCCAACGTCCTGACTTTC	TRBV10-1	TRBJ2-6	.	.
CASSLGSSSSYEQYF	TGCGCCAGCAGCTTGGGGAGCTCAAGCTCCTACGAGCAGTACTTC	TRBV5-1	TRBJ2-7	.	many